One and the same sample provided the 9 T cell receptor beta chains below, sequenced in a study of technical replicates of blood from four donors (dated by TCRdb to between 2016 and 2019). Receptor libraries were prepared by the immunoSEQ multiplex PCR assay. The table was pulled from immuneACCESS by TCRdb, which kept in-frame rearrangements only. Such tables lose some clones; where checked, under half of the loss comes from unresolved V genes, and the rest has no known cause. The sample data list some 74,000 clones, and 95% to 98% of these were observed just once. In total, the top ten clones hold about 0.31% of the sample. Sequencing input: T cells isolated from PBMCs. Receptors originate from a human donor in good health.

This clone was observed a single time. This chain uses TRBV6-5 with TRBJ2-1; TRBD2 might be the D (5 bases). Deletions cut 0 bases from V and 0 bases from J, with 9 bases between. The CDR3 spans 16 residues. The germline V gene encodes CDR1 MNHEY and CDR2 SVGAGI. The CDR3 sequence is CASSYSAASSYNEQFF. The CDR3 region has the DNA TGTGCCAGCAGTTACTCAGCGGCCAGCTCCTACAATGAGCAGTTCTTC.

J is TRBJ1-1 and V is TRBV11-3, with TRBD1 matching over 8 bases. V lost 5 bases and J lost 10; bases outside the gene matches: 9. The germline CDR1 and CDR2 sequences are SGHNT and YENEEA. CDR3 length: 13 residues. The CDR3 reads CASSETGEWGAFF. The CDR3, as DNA: TGTGCCAGCAGCGAGACAGGGGAATGGGGAGCTTTCTTT.

This chain links TRBV29-1 with TRBJ2-7; D may be TRBD1 (8 bases). There are 14 residues in the CDR3. V was clipped by 6 bases and J by 2 bases, with 17 bases between them. Germline V gene sequence: CDR1 SQVTM, CDR2 ANQGSEA. CDR3 in amino acids: CSVTTGEGTYEQYF. The DNA of the CDR3 is TGCAGCGTCACGACAGGGGAGGGGACCTACGAGCAGTACTTC.

V usage is TRBV6-1 and J usage is TRBJ2-5; D is possibly TRBD2 (5 bases). The CDR3 has 14 amino acids. V was clipped by 8 bases and J by 0 bases, with 13 bases between them. Germline CDR1 reads MNHNS; CDR2 reads SASEGT. The CDR3 here is CASQASRYQETQYF. CDR3 coding DNA: TGTGCCAGCCAAGCTAGCAGGTACCAAGAGACCCAGTACTTC.

J is TRBJ1-1 and V is TRBV2; the D is unclear. The germline gives CDR1 SNHLY, CDR2 FYNNEI. This CDR3 region has 14 residues. The V gene lost 6 bases and the J gene lost 2 bases, with 13 bases spanning the gap. The CDR3 DNA is TGTGCCAGCAGGGGCGGACTTCAAAACACTGAAGCTTTCTTT. It codes for CASRGGLQNTEAFF.

This chain connects TRBV7-8 to TRBJ2-7; TRBD2 agrees at 13 bases. Germline assignment: CDR1 SGHVS and CDR2 FQNEAQ. V lost 5 bases to trimming and J lost 6 bases; unmatched junction nucleotides: 4. The CDR3 is 14 residues long. CDR3 nucleotides: TGTGCCAGCAGCCGGACTAGCGGGAGTAGCGAGCAGTACTTC. This sequence encodes CASSRTSGSSEQYF.

The chain links TRBV27 to TRBJ2-1, with 8 positions matching TRBD2. The junction had 15 bases not matched to a gene; V was cut back by 5 bases and J by 0 bases. Germline V gene lookup returns CDR1 MNHEY and CDR2 SMNVEV (reference sequence). This CDR3 is built from 19 residues. The CDR3 loop reads CASSPSGTSRGSSYNEQFF. The CDR3 DNA follows: TGTGCCAGCAGTCCATCCGGGACTAGTAGAGGAAGCTCCTACAATGAGCAGTTCTTC.

This clone was counted a single time. The chain is built from TRBV5-8 and TRBJ1-1; D possibly corresponds to TRBD1 (5 bases). The CDR3 has 13 amino acids. CDR1 SGHTS and CDR2 YDEGEE come from the germline V gene. Trimming stripped 2 bases from V and 4 bases from J, with 9 bases between. CDR3 DNA sequence: TGTGCCAGCAGCTTCCCGGGACTCACTGAAGCTTTCTTT. It codes for CASSFPGLTEAFF.

This chain connects TRBV2 to TRBJ2-1; the match to TRBD2 covers 13 bases. The CDR3 sequence is 17 residues long. CDR1 SNHLY and CDR2 FYNNEI come from the germline V gene. J gave up 4 bases and V 6 bases, and 9 bases lay outside the gene matches. CDR3 sequence (DNA): TGTGCCAGCAGGGAACTAGCGGGAGGGCCGCCTTACAATGAGCAGTTCTTC. Translated, it gives CASRELAGGPPYNEQFF.